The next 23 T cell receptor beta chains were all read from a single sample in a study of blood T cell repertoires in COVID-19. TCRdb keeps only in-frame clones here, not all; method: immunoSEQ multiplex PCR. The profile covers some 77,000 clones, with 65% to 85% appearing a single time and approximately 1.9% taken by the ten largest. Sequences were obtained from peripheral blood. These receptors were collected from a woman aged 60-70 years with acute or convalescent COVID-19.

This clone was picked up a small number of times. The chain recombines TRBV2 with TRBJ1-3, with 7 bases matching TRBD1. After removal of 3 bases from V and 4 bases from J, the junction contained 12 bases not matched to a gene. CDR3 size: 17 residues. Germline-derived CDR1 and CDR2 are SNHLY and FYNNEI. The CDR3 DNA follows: TGTGCCAGCAGTGACGTCGGATCGACAGGGCCCGGAAACACCATATATTTT. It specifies CASSDVGSTGPGNTIYF.

CDR3 coding DNA: TGTGCCAGCAGTGAAAGGGGGGGGAACACCGGGGAGCTGTTTTTT. Amino acid sequence: CASSERGGNTGELFF. V gene TRBV2 combines with J gene TRBJ2-2, with D tentatively TRBD2 (7 bases). Germline assignment: CDR1 SNHLY and CDR2 FYNNEI. The CDR3 is 15 amino acids. Trimming cost V 2 bases and J 1 base, with 8 bases left between them.

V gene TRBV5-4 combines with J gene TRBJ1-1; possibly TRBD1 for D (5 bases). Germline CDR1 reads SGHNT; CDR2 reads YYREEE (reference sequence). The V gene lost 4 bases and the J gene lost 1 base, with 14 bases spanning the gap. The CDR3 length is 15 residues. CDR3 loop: CASSLPQGKNTEAFF. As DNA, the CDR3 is TGTGCCAGCAGCCTTCCTCAGGGCAAGAACACTGAAGCTTTCTTT.

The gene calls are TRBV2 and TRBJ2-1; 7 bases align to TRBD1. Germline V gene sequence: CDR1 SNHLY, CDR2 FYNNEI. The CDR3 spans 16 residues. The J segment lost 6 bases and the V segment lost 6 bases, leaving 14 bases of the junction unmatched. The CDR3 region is CASRYNSGGQVNEQFF. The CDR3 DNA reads TGTGCCAGCAGGTACAATTCAGGGGGTCAGGTCAATGAGCAGTTCTTC.

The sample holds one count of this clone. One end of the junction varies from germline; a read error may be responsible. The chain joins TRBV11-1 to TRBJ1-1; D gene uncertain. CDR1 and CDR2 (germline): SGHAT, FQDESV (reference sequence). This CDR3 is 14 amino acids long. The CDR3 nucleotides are TGTGCCAGCAGCCCCGGGAATCTTATTGGGTGGATGATCTTT. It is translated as CASSPGNLIGWMIF.

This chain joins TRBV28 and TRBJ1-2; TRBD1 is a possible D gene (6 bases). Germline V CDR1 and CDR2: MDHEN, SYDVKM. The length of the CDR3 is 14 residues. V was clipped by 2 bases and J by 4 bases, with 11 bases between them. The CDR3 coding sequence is TGTGCCAGCAGTTTAACACAGGGAATCTATGGCTACACCTTC. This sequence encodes CASSLTQGIYGYTF.

The CDR3 is CASSVLVWAGRDGELFF. The CDR3 DNA reads TGTGCCAGCAGCGTACTGGTCTGGGCAGGGCGCGACGGGGAGCTGTTTTTT. The chain is built from TRBV9 and TRBJ2-2, with a possible D match to TRBD1 (5 bases). The CDR3 covers 17 residues. CDR1 SGDLS and CDR2 YYNGEE come from the germline V gene. The V gene lost 1 base and the J gene lost 7 bases, with 20 bases spanning the gap.

The CDR3 DNA reads as TGCGCCAGCAGCCAAGATCCCCAAACAACTAATGAAAAACTGTTTTTT. Encoded protein: CASSQDPQTTNEKLFF. This rearrangement joins TRBV4-1 to TRBJ1-4; D remains ambiguous. CDR3 length: 16 amino acids. Per germline, CDR1 MGHRA and CDR2 YSYEKL. Trimming removed 0 bases at V and 0 bases at J, with 8 bases between.

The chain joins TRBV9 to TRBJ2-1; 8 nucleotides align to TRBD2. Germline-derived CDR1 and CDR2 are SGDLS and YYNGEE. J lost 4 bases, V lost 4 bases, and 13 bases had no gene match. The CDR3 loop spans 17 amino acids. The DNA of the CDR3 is TGTGCCAGCAGCCCCACGCCTGGGAGCGGGGGTTACAATGAGCAGTTCTTC. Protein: CASSPTPGSGGYNEQFF.

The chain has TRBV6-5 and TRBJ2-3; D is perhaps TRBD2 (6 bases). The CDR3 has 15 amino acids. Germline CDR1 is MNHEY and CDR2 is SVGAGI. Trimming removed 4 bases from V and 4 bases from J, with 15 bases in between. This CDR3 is CASSSRTIAADTQYF. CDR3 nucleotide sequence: TGTGCCAGCAGTTCCCGGACTATCGCCGCAGATACGCAGTATTTT.

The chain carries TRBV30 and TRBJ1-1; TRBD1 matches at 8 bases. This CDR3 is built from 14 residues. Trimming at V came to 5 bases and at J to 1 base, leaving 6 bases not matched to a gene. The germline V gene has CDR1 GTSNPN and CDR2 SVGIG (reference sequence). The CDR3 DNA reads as TGTGCCTGGCGACAGGGGATGAAGAACACTGAAGCTTTCTTT. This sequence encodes CAWRQGMKNTEAFF.

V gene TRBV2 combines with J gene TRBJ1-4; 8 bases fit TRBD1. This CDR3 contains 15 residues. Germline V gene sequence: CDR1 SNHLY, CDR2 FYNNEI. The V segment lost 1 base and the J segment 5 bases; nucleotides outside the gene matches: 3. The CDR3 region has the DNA TGTGCCAGCAGTGAAGGCGGGACAGGAAATGAAAAACTGTTTTTT. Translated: CASSEGGTGNEKLFF.

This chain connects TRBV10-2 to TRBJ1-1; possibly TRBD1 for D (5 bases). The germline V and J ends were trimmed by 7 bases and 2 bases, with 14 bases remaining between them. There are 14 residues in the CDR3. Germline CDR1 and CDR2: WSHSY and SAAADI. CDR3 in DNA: TGCGCCAGCAACCTTGCGGGGGTAAACACTGAAGCTTTCTTT. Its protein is CASNLAGVNTEAFF.

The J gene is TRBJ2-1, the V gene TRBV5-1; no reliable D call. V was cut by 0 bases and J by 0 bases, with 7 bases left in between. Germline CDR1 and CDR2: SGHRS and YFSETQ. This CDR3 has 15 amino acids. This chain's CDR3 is CASSLVRVSYNEQFF. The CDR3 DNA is TGCGCCAGCAGCTTGGTCCGGGTCTCCTACAATGAGCAGTTCTTC.

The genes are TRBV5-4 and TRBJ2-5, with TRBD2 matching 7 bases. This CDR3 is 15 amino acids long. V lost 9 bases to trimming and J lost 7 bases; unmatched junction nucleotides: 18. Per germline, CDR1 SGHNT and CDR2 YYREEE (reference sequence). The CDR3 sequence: CAIQGGSGGAGTQYF. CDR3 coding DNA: TGTGCCATCCAGGGAGGGTCTGGCGGTGCAGGGACCCAGTACTTC.

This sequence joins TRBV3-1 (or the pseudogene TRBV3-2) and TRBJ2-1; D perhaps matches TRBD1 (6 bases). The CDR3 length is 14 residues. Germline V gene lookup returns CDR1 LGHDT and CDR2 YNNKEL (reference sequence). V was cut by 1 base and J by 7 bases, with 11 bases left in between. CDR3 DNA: TGTGCCAGCAGCCAAGTAGCAGGGACAAATGAGCAGTTCTTC. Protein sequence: CASSQVAGTNEQFF.

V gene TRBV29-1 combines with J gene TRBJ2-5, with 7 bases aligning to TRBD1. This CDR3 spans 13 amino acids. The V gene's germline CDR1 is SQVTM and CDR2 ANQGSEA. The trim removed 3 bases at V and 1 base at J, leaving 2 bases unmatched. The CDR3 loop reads CSVDTGVQETQYF. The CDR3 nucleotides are TGCAGCGTTGATACAGGGGTCCAAGAGACCCAGTACTTC.

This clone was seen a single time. This chain's CDR3 is CASTFRVAPSGANVLTF. CDR3 nucleotides: TGTGCCAGCACCTTCCGGGTCGCACCCTCTGGGGCCAACGTCCTGACTTTC. V is TRBV5-6 and J is TRBJ2-6; D call uncertain. Trimming took off 6 bases at V and 0 bases at J, with 16 bases between the two ends. The CDR3 contains 17 residues. CDR1 is SGHDT and CDR2 is YYEEEE in the germline V gene.

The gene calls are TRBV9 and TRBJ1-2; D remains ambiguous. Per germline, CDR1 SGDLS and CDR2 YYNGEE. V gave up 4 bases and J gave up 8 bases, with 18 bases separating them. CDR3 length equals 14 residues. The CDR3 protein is CASSPIYSFRGYTF. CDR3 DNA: TGTGCCAGCAGCCCAATATACAGCTTTAGAGGCTACACCTTC.

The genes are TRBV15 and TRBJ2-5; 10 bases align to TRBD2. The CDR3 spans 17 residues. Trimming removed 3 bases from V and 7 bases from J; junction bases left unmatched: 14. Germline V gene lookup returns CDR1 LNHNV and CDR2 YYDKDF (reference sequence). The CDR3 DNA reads TGTGCCACCAGCAGGGTCCAGCGGGGGGGCCTCTATGCGACCCAGTACTTC. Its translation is CATSRVQRGGLYATQYF.

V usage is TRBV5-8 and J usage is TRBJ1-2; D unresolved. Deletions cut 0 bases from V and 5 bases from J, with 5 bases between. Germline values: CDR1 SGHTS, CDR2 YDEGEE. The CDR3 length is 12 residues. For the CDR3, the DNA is TGTGCCAGCAGCTTGGGCGGGTATGGCTACACCTTC. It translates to CASSLGGYGYTF.

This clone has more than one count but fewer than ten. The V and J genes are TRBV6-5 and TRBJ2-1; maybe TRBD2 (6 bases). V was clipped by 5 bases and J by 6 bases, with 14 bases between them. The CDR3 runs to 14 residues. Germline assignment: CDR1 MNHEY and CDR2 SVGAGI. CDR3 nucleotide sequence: TGTGCCAGCAGTAGGCAGGCTAGCGCCAATGAGCAGTTCTTC. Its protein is CASSRQASANEQFF.

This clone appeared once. The CDR3 sequence is CASSFGGRDGYTF. The CDR3 nucleotides are TGCGCCAGCAGCTTTGGGGGCCGCGATGGCTACACCTTC. The J gene is TRBJ1-2, the V gene TRBV5-1; a weak D match, TRBD1 (6 bases). This CDR3 contains 13 residues. V lost 2 bases and J lost 6, with 11 bases in between. Germline assignment: CDR1 SGHRS and CDR2 YFSETQ.